One sample yielded the 17 T cell receptor beta chains listed below, sequenced in a study of cytomegalovirus exposure and HLA in healthy donors. PCR was performed using 60 Vbeta and 13 Jbeta primers. TCRdb's copy holds only in-frame clones and misses some; the assay was immunoSEQ multiplex PCR. The sample contains over 150,000 clones, around nine tenths of which appear only once. Source material: PBMCs. The receptor source for this set is a woman younger than 45 in good health and CMV-seronegative.

In regard to this clone: Other DNA sequences in this specimen translate into the identical CDR3. This rearrangement joins TRBV29-1 to TRBJ1-5; 7 bases fit TRBD1. This CDR3 has 14 amino acids. From germline, CDR1 is SQVTM and CDR2 ANQGSEA. J gave up 3 bases and V 5 bases, and 7 bases lay outside the gene matches. The DNA for the CDR3 is TGCAGCGTTTCGCCAGGGGGTACCAATCAGCCCCAGCATTTT. Translated: CSVSPGGTNQPQHF.

This clone was seen just once. V is TRBV4-1 and J is TRBJ1-1, with a possible D match to TRBD1 (6 bases). Germline CDR1 MGHRA, CDR2 YSYEKL. Trimming shortened V by 2 bases and J by 5 bases, and 9 bases separated the two germline ends. The length of the CDR3 is 13 residues. This CDR3 reads CASSQYRETEAFF. As DNA, the CDR3 is TGCGCCAGCAGCCAATACAGGGAGACTGAAGCTTTCTTT.

This clone has a single count. The chain is built from TRBV10-1 and TRBJ2-1; 14 bases line up with TRBD2. CDR1 and CDR2 (germline): WNHNN, SYGVQD (reference sequence). V shed 6 bases and J 5 bases; nucleotides not matched to a gene: 3. The CDR3 is 15 residues long. This CDR3 reads CASSKGLAGDNEQFF. The CDR3 DNA reads as TGCGCCAGCAGCAAGGGACTAGCGGGAGACAATGAGCAGTTCTTC.

This chain uses TRBV7-9 with TRBJ2-1, with D possibly being TRBD2 (5 bases). Trimming took off 2 bases at V and 0 bases at J, with 8 bases between the two ends. Germline V gene sequence: CDR1 SEHNR, CDR2 FQNEAQ (reference sequence). The length of the CDR3 is 15 residues. CDR3: CASSLRGSSYNEQFF. In nucleotides, the CDR3 is TGTGCCAGCAGCTTACGGGGAAGCTCCTACAATGAGCAGTTCTTC.

This chain joins TRBV9 and TRBJ2-2, with 9 bases fitting TRBD1. V lost 3 bases, J lost 5 bases, and 8 bases stayed unmatched. This CDR3 comprises 16 residues. Germline V gene sequence: CDR1 SGDLS, CDR2 YYNGEE. The CDR3 bases are TGTGCCAGCAGCGACCGGGACAGGGCGGGGACCGGGGAGCTGTTTTTT. Its protein is CASSDRDRAGTGELFF.

This clone was seen once. The CDR3 here is CASSQGQGENYGYTF. The CDR3 DNA sequence: TGCGCCAGCAGCCAAGGACAGGGGGAAAACTATGGCTACACCTTC. The chain has TRBV4-1 and TRBJ1-2; 9 bases align to TRBD1. CDR3 length equals 15 residues. The trim removed 1 base at V and 2 bases at J, leaving 2 bases unmatched. Germline loops: CDR1 MGHRA, CDR2 YSYEKL.

This clone was detected only a few times. The V and J genes are TRBV7-2 and TRBJ2-6; 7 bases align to TRBD1. The CDR3 length is 14 residues. The junction had 2 bases not matched to a gene; V was cut back by 5 bases and J by 4 bases. Germline V gene lookup returns CDR1 SGHTA and CDR2 FQGNSA. The CDR3 loop is CASSDRVGANVLTF. The CDR3 DNA follows: TGTGCCAGCAGCGACAGGGTAGGGGCCAACGTCCTGACTTTC.

Worth noting for this clone: Sequence at one end of the junction differs from germline and may be a read error. The V and J genes are TRBV19 and TRBJ1-4, with 8 bases fitting TRBD1. Germline assignment: CDR1 LNHDA and CDR2 SQIVND (reference sequence). The CDR3 covers 16 residues. DNA for the CDR3: TGTGCCAGTAGTTTAGACAGGGGAACAACTAATGAAAAACTGTTTTTT. Its translation: CASSLDRGTTNEKLFF.

The chain links TRBV18 to TRBJ2-7; perhaps TRBD2 as D (6 bases). In germline, CDR1 is KGHSH, CDR2 LQKENI. V was pared by 0 bases and J by 6 bases, with 21 bases between. This CDR3 has 17 residues. The chain's CDR3 is CASSPPTSGGTSTEQYF. CDR3 nucleotides: TGTGCCAGCTCACCACCTACCTCCGGGGGAACCTCTACCGAGCAGTACTTC.

The chain carries TRBV27 and TRBJ1-5; the D is unclear. V was cut by 3 bases and J by 5 bases, with 8 bases left in between. The CDR3 is 13 amino acids. Germline V lookup: CDR1 MNHEY, CDR2 SMNVEV (reference sequence). In DNA, the CDR3 is TGTGCCAGCAGTTTGCGGGGTGATCAGCCCCAGCATTTT. The encoded protein is CASSLRGDQPQHF.

The gene calls are TRBV30 and TRBJ2-3; 8 positions match TRBD1. CDR1 is GTSNPN, CDR2 SVGIG, per germline (reference sequence). The length of the CDR3 is 15 residues. Losses at the gene ends were 3 bases for V and 4 bases for J; bases not matched to a gene: 9. The CDR3 DNA is TGTGCCTGGAGGAGAGCGGACAGGGACGCAGATACGCAGTATTTT. It codes for CAWRRADRDADTQYF. Variable domain in full (rest from reference TRBV30 and TRBJ2-3): SQTIHQWPATLVQPVGSPLSLECTVEGTSNPNLYWYRQAAGRGLQLLFYSVGIGQISSEVPQNLSASRPQDRQFILSSKKLLLSDSGFYLCAWRRADRDADTQYFGPGTRLTVL.

For the CDR3, the DNA is TGTGCCAGCAGCTGGACACCTACCTACGAGCAGTACTTC. Residues: CASSWTPTYEQYF. V gene TRBV7-3 combines with J gene TRBJ2-7, with D tentatively TRBD1 (5 bases). From germline, CDR1 is SGHTA and CDR2 FQGTGA. The length of the CDR3 is 13 residues. Trimming removed 4 bases at V and 2 bases at J, with 9 bases between. The full variable domain, with the rest looked up from reference TRBV7-3 and TRBJ2-7, is GAGVSQTPSNKVTEKGKYVELRCDPISGHTALYWYRQSLGQGPEFLIYFQGTGAADDSGLPNDRFFAVRPEGSVSTLKIQRTERGDSAVYLCASSWTPTYEQYFGPGTRLTVT.

V is TRBV11-3 and J is TRBJ2-2; perhaps TRBD1 as D (6 bases). Germline CDR1 is SGHNT and CDR2 is YENEEA. CDR3 length: 16 amino acids. Trimming took 3 bases from V and 6 from J, leaving 17 bases between them. The CDR3 coding sequence is TGTGCCAGCAGCTTTTCCGGGACACGGAGGTCCGGGGAGCTGTTTTTT. Translating gives CASSFSGTRRSGELFF. Looking up the rest from reference TRBV11-3 and TRBJ2-2 gives the full variable domain: EAGVVQSPRYKIIEKKQPVAFWCNPISGHNTLYWYLQNLGQGPELLIRYENEEAVDDSQLPKDRFSAERLKGVDSTLKIQPAELGDSAVYLCASSFSGTRRSGELFFGEGSRLTVL.

The chain has TRBV28 and TRBJ2-1, with 9 bases identical to TRBD1. Germline CDR1 is MDHEN and CDR2 is SYDVKM. The CDR3 contains 18 residues. With V trimmed by 6 bases and J by 3 bases, 15 bases remained unmatched. The CDR3 bases are TGTGCCAGCAGACAAGATCACCGGACAGGGGCATACTACAATGAGCAGTTCTTC. Amino acids: CASRQDHRTGAYYNEQFF.

V and J are TRBV5-1 and TRBJ2-2, with 13 bases identical to TRBD2. The V and J ends lost 2 bases and 3 bases, in that order; junction bases with no gene match: 4. Germline V gives CDR1 SGHRS, CDR2 YFSETQ. This CDR3 comprises 17 residues. The CDR3 nucleotides are TGCGCCAGCAGCTTCACAGGACTAGCGGGGGACACCGGGGAGCTGTTTTTT. Translating it yields CASSFTGLAGDTGELFF.

J is TRBJ2-7 and V is TRBV2, with 11 bases fitting TRBD2. The CDR3 is 13 amino acids. Germline V gives CDR1 SNHLY, CDR2 FYNNEI. V trimming: 10 bases; J trimming: 4 bases; junction bases outside the gene matches: 6. The CDR3 here is CATLAGGPYEQYF. The CDR3 DNA reads as TGTGCCACCTTAGCGGGAGGGCCGTACGAGCAGTACTTC.

This sequence joins TRBV9 and TRBJ2-2, with a tentative D call TRBD2 (5 bases). The V end was cut by 2 bases, the J end by 6 bases, with 11 bases between. Per germline, CDR1 SGDLS and CDR2 YYNGEE. CDR3 size: 14 residues. This chain's CDR3 is CASSVLAMAGELFF. Here the CDR3 DNA reads TGTGCCAGCAGCGTCTTAGCGATGGCCGGGGAGCTGTTTTTT. Combining the CDR3 with reference TRBV9 and TRBJ2-2 gives the whole variable domain DSGVTQTPKHLITATGQRVTLRCSPRSGDLSVYWYQQSLDQGLQFLIQYYNGEERAKGNILERFSAQQFPDLHSELNLSSLELGDSALYFCASSVLAMAGELFFGEGSRLTVL.